A selection of T cell receptor beta chains follows, all from one sample in a study of technical replicates of blood from a handful of donors. The method was immunoSEQ multiplex PCR; TCRdb's version includes in-frame clones alone and lacks a portion of them. The data show about 61,000 clones, approximately 97% seen once. Input material: T cells isolated from PBMCs. These receptors came from a human donor in good health. Each CDR3 is given with its conserved first and last residue. A D gene is named only where the DNA matches it firmly. Some rows have no size entry. The others give once, few or many, or a class for an expanded clone.

v_gene	d_gene	j_gene	abundance	CDR3nt	CDR3aa
TRBV29-1	TRBD2	TRBJ2-2	.	TGCAGCGGCAAGAAGCGGGGTTCTGGCGGGGAGCTGTTTTTT	CSGKKRGSGGELFF
TRBV5-8	TRBD1	TRBJ1-1	.	TGTGCCAGCAGCTTAACAGGGGGTCACACTGAAGCTTTCTTT	CASSLTGGHTEAFF
TRBV6-6	TRBD1	TRBJ1-5	.	TGTGCCAGCAGTTGGGACAGTCGGCAGCCCCAGCATTTT	CASSWDSRQPQHF
TRBV6-5	.	TRBJ2-5	.	TGTGCCAGCACCGAAGGAGGGGGCAAGGAGACCCAGTACTTC	CASTEGGGKETQYF
TRBV15	.	TRBJ1-1	few	TGTGCCACCAGCAGGCAGGAGAACACTGAAGCTTTCTTT	CATSRQENTEAFF
TRBV6-5	TRBD2	TRBJ2-7	.	TGTGCCAGCAGTTACGACCTAGCGGGCTCCTACGAGCAGTACTTC	CASSYDLAGSYEQYF
TRBV2	.	TRBJ1-6	.	TGTGCCAGCAGTGAAGCTAGGTTTTCGGGTTCTAGAGCATTAAGATCACCCCTCCACTTT	CASSEARFSGSRALRSPLHF
TRBV27	.	TRBJ2-7	.	TGTGCCAGCAGTCCCAGGACAGCAGGCTACGAGCAGTACTTC	CASSPRTAGYEQYF
TRBV27	.	TRBJ1-1	few	TGTGCCAGCACCAGGGCGGGGACTAACACTGAAGCTTTCTTT	CASTRAGTNTEAFF
TRBV5-4	.	TRBJ1-2	.	TGTGCCAGCAGCTTGTTCGGGGGTGAGGCTGGCTACACCTTC	CASSLFGGEAGYTF
TRBV25-1	.	TRBJ2-5	.	TGTGCCAGCTCTTTGGAGACCCAGTACTTC	CASSLETQYF
TRBV5-1	TRBD1	TRBJ1-1	.	TGCGCCAGCAGCTTCGGGACAGGGATCACTGAAGCTTTCTTT	CASSFGTGITEAFF
TRBV5-6	TRBD1	TRBJ1-5	.	TGTGCCAGCAGCGTGGACAGGGGGCTTGGTCAGCCCCAGCATTTT	CASSVDRGLGQPQHF
TRBV5-1	TRBD2	TRBJ2-7	.	TGCGCCAGCAGCTTGGATGTAGCGGGACCACCCCCCCAGTACTTC	CASSLDVAGPPPQYF
TRBV5-4	.	TRBJ2-3	.	TGTGCCAGCAGCTGGAGGGTGACAGTCGAATCGGATACGCAGTATTTT	CASSWRVTVESDTQYF
TRBV10-3	.	TRBJ1-2	.	TGTGCCATCACCTCTACGGGAGGACTCCGAATTGGCTACACCTTC	CAITSTGGLRIGYTF